The rows below give T cell receptor beta chains drawn from one sample of a study of T cell responses to AZD1222 COVID-19 vaccine. Profiled with immunoSEQ multiplex PCR; TCRdb holds only in-frame clones, not every one. The repertoire holds about 100,000 clones, with more than 85% as singletons. The specimen comprised peripheral blood, sampled on day 0 of AZD1222 vaccination. The receptor set was obtained from an adult in good health. Each CDR3 is given with its conserved first and last residue. D genes are given only for firm matches. Clone size is given for some rows only: seen once, a few or many times, or a class if the clone is expanded.

size: -
D: -
V: TRBV19
J: TRBJ1-1
CDR3: CASSIVGLDGPTEAFF
DNA: TGTGCCAGTAGTATAGTTGGGTTAGACGGTCCGACTGAAGCTTTCTTT

size: -
D: -
V: TRBV5-5
J: TRBJ2-1
CDR3: CASSISASSYNEQFF
DNA: TGTGCCAGCAGCATATCAGCGAGCTCCTACAATGAGCAGTTCTTC

size: -
D: -
V: TRBV10-3
J: TRBJ2-7
CDR3: CAISSAGIISYEQYF
DNA: TGTGCCATCAGTTCTGCGGGGATAATCTCCTACGAGCAGTACTTC

size: -
D: -
V: TRBV7-9
J: TRBJ2-3
CDR3: CASSLYGTVSTDTQYF
DNA: TGTGCCAGCAGCTTATACGGGACGGTTAGCACAGATACGCAGTATTTT

size: -
D: -
V: TRBV3-1/TRBV3-2
J: TRBJ1-1
CDR3: CASSPPGHKNTEAFF
DNA: TGTGCCAGCAGCCCGCCGGGACACAAGAACACTGAAGCTTTCTTT

size: -
D: -
V: TRBV27
J: TRBJ2-3
CDR3: CASSLLGGRTDTQYF
DNA: TGTGCCAGCAGTCTCTTAGGGGGGCGGACAGATACGCAGTATTTT

size: -
D: TRBD1
V: TRBV6-4
J: TRBJ2-7
CDR3: CASRGTGEPHEQYF
DNA: TGTGCCAGCAGGGGTACAGGGGAGCCGCACGAGCAGTACTTC

size: -
D: -
V: TRBV6-5
J: TRBJ2-2
CDR3: CASSSGHGNTGELFF
DNA: TGTGCCAGCAGTTCTGGACACGGGAACACCGGGGAGCTGTTTTTT

size: -
D: -
V: TRBV4-3
J: TRBJ2-1
CDR3: CASSQDWGLHLNNEQFF
DNA: TGCGCCAGCAGCCAAGATTGGGGACTCCACCTAAACAATGAGCAGTTCTTC

size: -
D: -
V: TRBV28
J: TRBJ2-2
CDR3: CASSPKRDYTGELFF
DNA: TGTGCCAGCAGTCCTAAGAGGGATTACACCGGGGAGCTGTTTTTT

size: -
D: -
V: TRBV20-1
J: TRBJ1-4
CDR3: CSAKTNEKLFF
DNA: TGCAGTGCTAAGACCAATGAAAAACTGTTTTTT

size: few
D: -
V: TRBV12-3/TRBV12-4
J: TRBJ1-2
CDR3: CASSLRGNYGYTF
DNA: TGTGCCAGCAGTTTACGGGGAAACTATGGCTACACCTTC

size: -
D: TRBD1
V: TRBV27
J: TRBJ2-7
CDR3: CASSFPGRQGETYEQYF
DNA: TGTGCCAGCAGTTTCCCCGGTAGGCAGGGGGAAACCTACGAGCAGTACTTC

size: -
D: TRBD2
V: TRBV6-5
J: TRBJ2-7
CDR3: CATSGASSYEQYF
DNA: TGTGCCACTAGCGGGGCGAGCTCCTACGAGCAGTACTTC

size: once
D: -
V: TRBV4-2
J: TRBJ2-2
CDR3: CASSQDLDDTNTGELFF
DNA: TGTGCCAGCAGCCAAGATCTAGACGACACGAACACCGGGGAGCTGTTTTTT

size: -
D: -
V: TRBV9
J: TRBJ2-2
CDR3: CASSVATTYNTGELFF
DNA: TGTGCCAGCAGCGTAGCTACGACTTATAACACCGGGGAGCTGTTTTTT

size: -
D: -
V: TRBV12-3/TRBV12-4
J: TRBJ2-1
CDR3: CASMAGGYNEQFF
DNA: TGTGCCAGCATGGCCGGGGGCTACAATGAGCAGTTCTTC

size: -
D: -
V: TRBV11-2
J: TRBJ1-2
CDR3: CASSFTGSDGYTF
DNA: TGTGCCAGCAGCTTTACAGGGTCGGATGGCTACACCTTC

size: -
D: -
V: TRBV6-1
J: TRBJ2-7
CDR3: CASSEMGSEQYF
DNA: TGTGCCAGCAGTGAAATGGGGAGCGAGCAGTACTTC

size: few
D: -
V: TRBV28
J: TRBJ1-4
CDR3: CASRRNGADEKLFF
DNA: TGTGCCAGCAGGCGGAACGGGGCCGATGAAAAACTGTTTTTT

size: -
D: TRBD1
V: TRBV7-9
J: TRBJ1-4
CDR3: CASSTGDRGNEKLFF
DNA: TGTGCCAGCAGCACAGGGGACAGGGGGAATGAAAAACTGTTTTTT

size: -
D: -
V: TRBV21-1
J: TRBJ1-2
CDR3: CASSARPPGNYTF
DNA: TGTGCCAGCAGCGCCAGACCCCCGGGAAACTACACCTTC

size: -
D: TRBD2
V: TRBV7-2
J: TRBJ2-3
CDR3: CASSPRMFSGGTTDTQYF
DNA: TGTGCCAGCAGCCCCCGGATGTTTAGCGGGGGGACCACAGATACGCAGTATTTT

size: -
D: -
V: TRBV19
J: TRBJ2-7
CDR3: CASSPEPGTPYEQYF
DNA: TGTGCCAGTAGCCCTGAACCGGGGACACCCTACGAGCAGTACTTC

size: -
D: -
V: TRBV27
J: TRBJ1-4
CDR3: CASSLGGTNEKLFF
DNA: TGTGCCAGCAGTTTAGGCGGAACTAATGAAAAACTGTTTTTT

size: few
D: TRBD1
V: TRBV7-3
J: TRBJ1-6
CDR3: CASSSAGTDNSPLHF
DNA: TGTGCCAGCAGCTCCGCAGGGACAGATAATTCACCCCTCCACTTT

size: -
D: -
V: TRBV27
J: TRBJ2-1
CDR3: CASSSILSSYNEQFF
DNA: TGTGCCAGCAGTTCCATACTGAGCTCCTACAATGAGCAGTTCTTC

size: -
D: -
V: TRBV5-5
J: TRBJ2-7
CDR3: CASSPVGQSLLFF
DNA: TGTGCCAGCAGCCCGGTAGGACAGTCCCTCCTCTTCTTC